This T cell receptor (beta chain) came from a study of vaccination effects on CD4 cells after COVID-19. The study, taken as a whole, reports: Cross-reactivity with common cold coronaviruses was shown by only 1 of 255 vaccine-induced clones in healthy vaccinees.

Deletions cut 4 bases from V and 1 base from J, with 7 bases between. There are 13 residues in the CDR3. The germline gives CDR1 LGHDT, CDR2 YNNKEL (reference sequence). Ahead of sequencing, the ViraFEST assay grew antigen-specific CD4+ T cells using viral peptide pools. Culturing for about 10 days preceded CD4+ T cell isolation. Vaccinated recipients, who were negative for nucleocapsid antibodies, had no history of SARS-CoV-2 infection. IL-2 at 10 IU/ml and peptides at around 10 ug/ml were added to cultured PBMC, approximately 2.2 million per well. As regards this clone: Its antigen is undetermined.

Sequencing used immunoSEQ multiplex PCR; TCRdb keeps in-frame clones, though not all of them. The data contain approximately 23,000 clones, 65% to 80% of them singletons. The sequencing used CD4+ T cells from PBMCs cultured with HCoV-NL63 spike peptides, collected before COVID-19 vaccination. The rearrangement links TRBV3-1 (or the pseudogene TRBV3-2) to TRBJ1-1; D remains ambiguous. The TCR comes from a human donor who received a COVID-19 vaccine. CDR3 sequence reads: CASSLSTNTEAFF. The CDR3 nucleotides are TGTGCCAGCAGCCTCTCGACGAACACTGAAGCTTTCTTT.